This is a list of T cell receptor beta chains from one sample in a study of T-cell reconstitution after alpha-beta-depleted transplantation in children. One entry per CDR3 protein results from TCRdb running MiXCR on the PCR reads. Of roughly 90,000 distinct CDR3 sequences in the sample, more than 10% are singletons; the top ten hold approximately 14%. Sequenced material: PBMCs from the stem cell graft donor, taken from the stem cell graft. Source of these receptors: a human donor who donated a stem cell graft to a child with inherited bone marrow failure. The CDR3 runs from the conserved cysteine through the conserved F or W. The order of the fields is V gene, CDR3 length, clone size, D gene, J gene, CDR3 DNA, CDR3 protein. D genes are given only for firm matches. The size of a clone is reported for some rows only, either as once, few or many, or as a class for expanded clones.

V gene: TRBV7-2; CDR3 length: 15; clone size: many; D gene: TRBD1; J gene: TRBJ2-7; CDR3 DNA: TGTGCCAGCAGCTTAGATGACAGGGGGCGATACGAGCAGTACTTC; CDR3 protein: CASSLDDRGRYEQYF
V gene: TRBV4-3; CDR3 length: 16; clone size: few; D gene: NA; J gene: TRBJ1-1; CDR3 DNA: TGCGCCAGCAGCCAAGATTATGGGGTGGGGCACACTGAAGCTTTCTTT; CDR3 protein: CASSQDYGVGHTEAFF
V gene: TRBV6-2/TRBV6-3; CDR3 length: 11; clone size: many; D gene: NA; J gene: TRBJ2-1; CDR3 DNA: TGTGCCAGCAGTCCCTGGAAAGAGCAGTTCTTC; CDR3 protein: CASSPWKEQFF
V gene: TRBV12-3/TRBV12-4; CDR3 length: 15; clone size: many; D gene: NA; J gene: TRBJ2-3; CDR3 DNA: TGTGCCAGCATTCGGGGGGCTTCTAGCACAGATACGCAGTATTTT; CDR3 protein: CASIRGASSTDTQYF
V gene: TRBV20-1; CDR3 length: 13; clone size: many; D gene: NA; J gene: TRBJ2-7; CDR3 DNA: TGCAGTGCTAGAGATCGGGCGGGCTACGAGCAGTACTTC; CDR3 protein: CSARDRAGYEQYF
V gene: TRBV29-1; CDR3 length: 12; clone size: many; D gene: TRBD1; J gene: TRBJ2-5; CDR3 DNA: TGCAGCGTTTCCAGACAGGGGGGAACCCAGTACTTC; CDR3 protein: CSVSRQGGTQYF
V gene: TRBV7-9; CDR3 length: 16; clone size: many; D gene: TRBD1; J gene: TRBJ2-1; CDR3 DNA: TGTGCCAGCAGCTTAGATGGGACAGGTTCCTACAATGAGCAGTTCTTC; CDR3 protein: CASSLDGTGSYNEQFF
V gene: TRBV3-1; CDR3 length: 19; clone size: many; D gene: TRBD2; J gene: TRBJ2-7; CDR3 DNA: TGTGCCAGCAGCCATCTCTCCCCGGGGGGGGGTTACATCTCCTACGAGCAGTACTTC; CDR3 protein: CASSHLSPGGGYISYEQYF
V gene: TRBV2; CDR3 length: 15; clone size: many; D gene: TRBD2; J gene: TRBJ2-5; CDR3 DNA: TGTGCCAGCAGTACAGCGGGAGGTAACCAAGAGACCCAGTACTTC; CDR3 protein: CASSTAGGNQETQYF
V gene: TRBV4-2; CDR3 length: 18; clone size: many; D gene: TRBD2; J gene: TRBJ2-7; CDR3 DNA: TGTGCCAGCAGCCAAGCCTTCCTAGCGGGAGGTCCCTCCTACGAGCAGTACTTC; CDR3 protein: CASSQAFLAGGPSYEQYF
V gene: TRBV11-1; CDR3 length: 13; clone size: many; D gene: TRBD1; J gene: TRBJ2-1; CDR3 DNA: TGTGCCAGCAGCACCAACAGGGGCGATGAGCAGTTCTTC; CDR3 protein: CASSTNRGDEQFF
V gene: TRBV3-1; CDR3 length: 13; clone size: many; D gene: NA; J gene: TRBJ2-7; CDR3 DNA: TGTGCCAGCAGCCTGGGACCTACCTACGAGCAGTACTTC; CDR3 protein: CASSLGPTYEQYF
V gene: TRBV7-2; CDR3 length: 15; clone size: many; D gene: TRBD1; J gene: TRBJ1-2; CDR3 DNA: TGTGCCAGCAGCCCGGGGACAGGAGCTAACTATGGCTACACCTTC; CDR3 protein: CASSPGTGANYGYTF
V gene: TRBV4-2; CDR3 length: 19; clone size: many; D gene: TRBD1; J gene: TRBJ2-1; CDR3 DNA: TGTGCCAGCAGCCTACGAGGACAGGGGGCCATAAACTCCTACAATGAGCAGTTCTTC; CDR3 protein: CASSLRGQGAINSYNEQFF
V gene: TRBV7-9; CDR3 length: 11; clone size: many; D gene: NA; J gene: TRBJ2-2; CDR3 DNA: TGTGCCAGCAGCTCGCCAGGGGAGCTGTTTTTT; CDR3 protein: CASSSPGELFF
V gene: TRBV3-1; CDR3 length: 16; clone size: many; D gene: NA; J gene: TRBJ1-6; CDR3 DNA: TGTGCCAGCAGCCAAGATAGGGGACGGGATAATTCACCCCTCCACTTT; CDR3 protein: CASSQDRGRDNSPLHF
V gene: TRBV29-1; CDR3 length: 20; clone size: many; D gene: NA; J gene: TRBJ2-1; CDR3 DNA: TGCAGCGTTGAAGAACCTTATGGGGGATCAATCCAAAGCTCCTACAATGAGCAGTTCTTC; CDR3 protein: CSVEEPYGGSIQSSYNEQFF
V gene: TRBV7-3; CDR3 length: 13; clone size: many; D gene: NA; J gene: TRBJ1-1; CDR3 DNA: TGTGCCAGCAGCTTAACGGGGGCCACTGAAGCTTTCTTT; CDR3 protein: CASSLTGATEAFF
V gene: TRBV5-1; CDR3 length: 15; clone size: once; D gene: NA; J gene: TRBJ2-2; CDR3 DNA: TGCGCCAGCAGCCCCGAGGGGGGGCAAGCCGGGGAGCTGTTTTTT; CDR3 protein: CASSPEGGQAGELFF
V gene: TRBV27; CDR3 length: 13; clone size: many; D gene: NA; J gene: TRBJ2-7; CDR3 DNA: TGTGCCAGCAGTTTATGGGCAGGCTACGAGCAGTACTTC; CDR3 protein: CASSLWAGYEQYF
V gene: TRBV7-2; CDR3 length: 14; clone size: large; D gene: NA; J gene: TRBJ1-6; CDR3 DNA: TGTGCCAGCAGCTTAATGGGGCTTAATTCACCCCTCCACTTT; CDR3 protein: CASSLMGLNSPLHF
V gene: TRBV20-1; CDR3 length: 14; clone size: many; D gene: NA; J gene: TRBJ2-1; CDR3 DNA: TGCAGTGCTAGGGAGGCGGGGAGCCACAATGAGCAGTTCTTC; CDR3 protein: CSAREAGSHNEQFF
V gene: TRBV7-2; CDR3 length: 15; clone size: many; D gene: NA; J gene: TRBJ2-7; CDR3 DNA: TGTGCCAGCAGTTTACAATGGACCGAGGGGTACGAGCAGTACTTC; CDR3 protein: CASSLQWTEGYEQYF
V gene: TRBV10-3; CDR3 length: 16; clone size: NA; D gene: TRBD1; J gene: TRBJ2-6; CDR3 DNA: TGTGCCATCGAACAGGGGGCGGAATTTGGGGCCAACGTCCTGACTTTC; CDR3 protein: CAIEQGAEFGANVLTF
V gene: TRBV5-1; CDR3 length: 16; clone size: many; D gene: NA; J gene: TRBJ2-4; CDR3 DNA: TGCGCCAGCAGCTTGGACAGCCATCTAGCCAAAAACATTCAGTACTTC; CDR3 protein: CASSLDSHLAKNIQYF
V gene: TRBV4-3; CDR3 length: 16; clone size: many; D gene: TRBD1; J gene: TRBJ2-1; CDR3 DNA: TGCGCCAGCAGCACTCTACCGGGACAGGGTCTGAATGAGCAGTTCTTC; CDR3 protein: CASSTLPGQGLNEQFF
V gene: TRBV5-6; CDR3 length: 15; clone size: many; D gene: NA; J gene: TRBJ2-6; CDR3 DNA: TGTGCCACCAGGCAGAGATCCTCTGGGGCCAACGTCCTGACTTTC; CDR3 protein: CATRQRSSGANVLTF
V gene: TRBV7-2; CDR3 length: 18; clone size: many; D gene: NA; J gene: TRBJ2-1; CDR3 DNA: TGTGCCAGCAGCTCAGTTCACGGTTCGGGGTTGCCCTACAATGAGCAGTTCTTC; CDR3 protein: CASSSVHGSGLPYNEQFF
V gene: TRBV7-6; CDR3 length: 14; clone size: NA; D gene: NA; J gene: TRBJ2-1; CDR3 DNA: TGTGCCAGCAGCTTAGTTACAGCGACCAATGAGCAGTTCTTC; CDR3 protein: CASSLVTATNEQFF
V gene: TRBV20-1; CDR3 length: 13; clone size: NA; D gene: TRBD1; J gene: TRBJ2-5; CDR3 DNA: TGCAGTGCCGGAACAGGGGGCCATGAGACCCAGTACTTC; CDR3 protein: CSAGTGGHETQYF
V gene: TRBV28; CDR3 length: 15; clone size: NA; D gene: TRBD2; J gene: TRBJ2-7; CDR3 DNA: TGTGCCAGCAGTTCCGGAGCGGGAGGAAGTCCCGAGCAGTACTTC; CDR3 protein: CASSSGAGGSPEQYF
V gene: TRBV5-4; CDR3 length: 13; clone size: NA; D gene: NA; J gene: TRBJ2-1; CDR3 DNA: TGTGCCAGCAGCTTGGACACAGGGTTTGAGCAGTTCTTC; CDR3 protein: CASSLDTGFEQFF
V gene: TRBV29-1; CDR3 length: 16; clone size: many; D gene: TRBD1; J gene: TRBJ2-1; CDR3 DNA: TGCAGCGTTGAAGATCCGCCAGGGGGTTCCTACAATGAGCAGTTCTTC; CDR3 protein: CSVEDPPGGSYNEQFF
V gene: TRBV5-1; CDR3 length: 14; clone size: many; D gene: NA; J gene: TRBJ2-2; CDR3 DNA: TGCGCCAGCAGAGCCGGGACAACAGGCGGGGAGCTGTTTTTT; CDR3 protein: CASRAGTTGGELFF
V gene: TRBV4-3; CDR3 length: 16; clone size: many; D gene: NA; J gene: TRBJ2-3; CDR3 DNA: TGCGCCAGCAGCCGTCAAGGGGCGAGGGGTGTAGATACGCAGTATTTT; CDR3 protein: CASSRQGARGVDTQYF
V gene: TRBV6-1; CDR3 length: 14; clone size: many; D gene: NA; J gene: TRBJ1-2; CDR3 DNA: TGTGCCAGCAGTACCGGGACTTCTAACTATGGCTACACCTTC; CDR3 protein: CASSTGTSNYGYTF
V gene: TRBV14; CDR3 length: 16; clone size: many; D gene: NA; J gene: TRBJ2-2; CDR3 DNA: TGTGCCAGCAGCACGACTGAGCTCGCGAACACCGGGGAGCTGTTTTTT; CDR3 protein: CASSTTELANTGELFF
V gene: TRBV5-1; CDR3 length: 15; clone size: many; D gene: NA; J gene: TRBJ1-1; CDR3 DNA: TGCGCCAGCAGCTTGAATCCAGCCATGAACACTGAAGCTTTCTTT; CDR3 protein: CASSLNPAMNTEAFF
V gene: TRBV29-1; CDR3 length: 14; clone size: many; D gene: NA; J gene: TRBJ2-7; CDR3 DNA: TGCAGCGTTGAAATTGAAAGCGCGGCACGGGAGCAGTACTTC; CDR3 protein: CSVEIESAAREQYF
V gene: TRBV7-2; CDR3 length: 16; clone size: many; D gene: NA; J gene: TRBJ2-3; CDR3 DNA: TGTGCCAGCAGCCGCTCGAGAGGGGGGGGCACAGATACGCAGTATTTT; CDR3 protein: CASSRSRGGGTDTQYF
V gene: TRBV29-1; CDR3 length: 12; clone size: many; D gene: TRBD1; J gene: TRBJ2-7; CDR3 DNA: TGCAGCGTGGCCGGGACAGTCTCCGAGCAGTACTTC; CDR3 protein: CSVAGTVSEQYF
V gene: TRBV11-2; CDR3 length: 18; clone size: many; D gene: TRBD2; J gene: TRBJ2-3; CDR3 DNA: TGTGCCAGCAGCTTACGGGCGGGGGGAAGGTGGTTGCCAGATACGCAGTATTTT; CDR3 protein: CASSLRAGGRWLPDTQYF
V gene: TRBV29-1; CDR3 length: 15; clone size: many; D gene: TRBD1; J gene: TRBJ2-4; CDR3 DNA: TGCAGCGCGGGGAGGGGGACAGGGGGGATGGACATTCAGTACTTC; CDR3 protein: CSAGRGTGGMDIQYF
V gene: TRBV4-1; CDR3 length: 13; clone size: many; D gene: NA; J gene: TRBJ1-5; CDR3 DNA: TGCGCCAGCAGCCAAAGTAGCAATCAGCCCCAGCATTTT; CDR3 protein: CASSQSSNQPQHF
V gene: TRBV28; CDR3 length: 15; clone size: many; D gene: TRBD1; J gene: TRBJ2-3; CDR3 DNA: TGTGCCAGCAGTTTGGTACAGGGGGGCACAGATACGCAGTATTTT; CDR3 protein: CASSLVQGGTDTQYF
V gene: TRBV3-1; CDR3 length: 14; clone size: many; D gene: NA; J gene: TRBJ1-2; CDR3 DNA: TGTGCCAGCAGCCAGGTCGGGGATTCAGCTGGCTACACCTTC; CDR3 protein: CASSQVGDSAGYTF
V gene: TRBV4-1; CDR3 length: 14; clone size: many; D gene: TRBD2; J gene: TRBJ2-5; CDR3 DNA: TGCGCCAGCAGCGGGACTAGCGGACAAGAGACCCAGTACTTC; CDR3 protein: CASSGTSGQETQYF
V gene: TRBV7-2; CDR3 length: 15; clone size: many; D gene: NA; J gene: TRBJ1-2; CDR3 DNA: TGTGCCAGCAGCTTAGGTGTCAGGGCAAACTATGGCTACACCTTC; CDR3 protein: CASSLGVRANYGYTF
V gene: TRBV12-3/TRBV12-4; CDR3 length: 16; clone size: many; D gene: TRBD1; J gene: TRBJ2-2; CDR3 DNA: TGTGCCAGCAGGTCCCCGGACAGGGGGCATACCGGGGAGCTGTTTTTT; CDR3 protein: CASRSPDRGHTGELFF
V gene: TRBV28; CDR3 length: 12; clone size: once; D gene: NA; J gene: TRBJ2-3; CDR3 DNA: TGTGCCAGCAGTAATTACGTCGATACGCAGTATTTT; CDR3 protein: CASSNYVDTQYF
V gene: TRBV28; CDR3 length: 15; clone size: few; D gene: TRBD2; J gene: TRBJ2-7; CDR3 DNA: TGTGCCAGCAGTTTTCGGGCGGGAGGAATAATCGAGCAGTACTTC; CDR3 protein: CASSFRAGGIIEQYF
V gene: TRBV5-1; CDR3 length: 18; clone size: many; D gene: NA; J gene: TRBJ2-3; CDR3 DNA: TGCGCCAGCAGCTTGGCCGTCTTAGGGGGGGGGCCCACAGATACGCAGTATTTT; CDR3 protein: CASSLAVLGGGPTDTQYF
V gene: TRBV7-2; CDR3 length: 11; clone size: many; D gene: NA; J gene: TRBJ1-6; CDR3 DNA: TGTGCCAGCAGCACCGGAGGGCCTCTCCACTTT; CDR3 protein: CASSTGGPLHF
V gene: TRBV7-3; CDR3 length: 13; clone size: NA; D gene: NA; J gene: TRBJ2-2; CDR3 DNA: TGTGCCAGCAGCCCAGCGGGCACCGGGGAGCTGTTTTTT; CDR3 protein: CASSPAGTGELFF
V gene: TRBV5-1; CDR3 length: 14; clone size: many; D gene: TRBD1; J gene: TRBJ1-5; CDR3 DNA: TGCGCCAGCAGCCCCCAGGGACAGCATCAGCCCCAGCATTTT; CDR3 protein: CASSPQGQHQPQHF
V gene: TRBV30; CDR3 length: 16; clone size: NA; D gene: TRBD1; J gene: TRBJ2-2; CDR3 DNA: TGTGCCTGGACGAAAACACCGACAGGGTACACCGGGGAGCTGTTTTTT; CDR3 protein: CAWTKTPTGYTGELFF